This T cell receptor beta chain is drawn from a study of T-cell reconstitution after alpha-beta-depleted transplantation in children. This clonotype was seen ten or more times. TCRbeta library construction was performed incorporating unique molecular identifiers. TCRdb itself ran the PCR reads through MiXCR, one entry per CDR3 protein. The sample carries some 490,000 distinct CDR3 sequences, around 12% recorded once. CDR1 and CDR2 from the germline V gene are SEHNR and FQNEAQ (reference sequence). The ends lost 5 bases at V and 9 bases at J; junction bases unmatched: 13. The CDR3 is 16 residues long. The clonotype comes from a human donor who donated a stem cell graft to a child with combined immunodeficiency. The sample in question was PBMCs from the stem cell graft donor, obtained from the stem cell graft. The genes are TRBV7-9 and TRBJ2-1; 10 bases are shared with TRBD2. Written as DNA, the CDR3 is TGTGCCAGCAGCCCTCCCGTTTTAGCGGGAGGAGGTGAGCAGTTCTTC. Its translation: CASSPPVLAGGGEQFF.